This T cell receptor beta chain is from a study of cytomegalovirus exposure and HLA in healthy donors. On the study more broadly: In an early release, HLA-typed donors contributed tens of millions of unique TCR sequences.

At the time of sampling, donors were nominally healthy, though unrecorded immune exposures were likely. The CDR3 extends over 13 amino acids. Germline V gives CDR1 SQVTM, CDR2 ANQGSEA. Study findings and constraints: Presence/absence results assume similar sequencing depth per donor, which may not hold.

The PCR contained 60 Vbeta and 13 Jbeta primers. Profiling relied on immunoSEQ multiplex PCR, and the TCRdb table lists in-frame clones only, not all of them. The repertoire has about 140,000 clones, roughly four fifths of them found once; the top ten carry about 3.2%. Comment on this clone: Its antigen remains unidentified.

This receptor was identified in a man younger than 35 in good health and CMV-seropositive. Sequenced: PBMCs. The rearrangement links TRBV29-1 to TRBJ2-5, with 10 bases identical to TRBD1. The J call is in doubt because the DNA end fits TRBJ2-7 better. CDR3: CSVQGTGVHEQYF. The CDR3 DNA reads as TGCAGCGTTCAAGGGACAGGGGTTCACGAGCAGTACTTC.